The 21 T cell receptor beta chains below all came from one sample that was sequenced in a study of cytomegalovirus exposure and HLA in healthy donors (dated by TCRdb to 2016 to 2017). Library method: the immunoSEQ multiplex PCR assay. For the multiplex PCR, a mixture combining 60 forward primers for TCR Vbeta segments and 13 reverse primers for TCR Jbeta segments was used. The source is immuneACCESS, and TCRdb retained only in-frame sequences with V and J called. Part of the clones is not carried over; for the studies checked, unresolved V genes explain less than half of this, and the remainder is unexplained. The sample data list some 40,000 clones, and 74% of these were observed just once. The top ten constitute less than 7% of the sample. Material for sequencing was PBMCs. These receptor sequences come from a man younger than 45 in good health and CMV-seronegative.

This chain uses TRBV6-4 with TRBJ2-1, with a possible D match to TRBD2 (5 bases). The CDR3 totals 13 residues. V was cut by 0 bases and J by 9 bases, with 9 bases left in between. CDR1 MRHNA and CDR2 SNTAGT come from the germline V gene. The CDR3 spells CASSDSAAGEQFF. DNA of the CDR3: TGTGCCAGCAGTGACTCAGCGGCGGGTGAGCAGTTCTTC.

The chain joins TRBV4-1 to TRBJ1-2, with D perhaps matching TRBD1 (6 bases). Germline values: CDR1 MGHRA, CDR2 YSYEKL. The CDR3 length is 15 residues. V lost 3 bases, J lost 0 bases, and 11 bases lay in between. CDR3 DNA sequence: TGCGCCAGCAGCCACCTACAGGGAGCTAACTATGGCTACACCTTC. This translates into CASSHLQGANYGYTF.

This clone has just a few counts. The rearrangement uses TRBV6-5 and TRBJ2-7; TRBD1 is a possible D gene (6 bases). Trimming stripped 6 bases from V and 2 bases from J, with 17 bases between. This CDR3 is 15 amino acids long. Per the germline V gene, CDR1 is MNHEY and CDR2 is SVGAGI. CDR3 DNA sequence: TGTGCCAGCAGCGAACAGGGCATCGGCCCCTACGAGCAGTACTTC. As protein: CASSEQGIGPYEQYF.

This clone came up a few times. V is TRBV7-8 and J is TRBJ1-4; 8 bases map to TRBD1. Germline V gene data show CDR1 as SGHVS and CDR2 as FQNEAQ. This CDR3 has 16 residues. V lost 5 bases, J lost 8 bases, and 13 bases stayed unmatched. CDR3 amino acids: CASSGIRTGLQEKLFF. The CDR3 DNA is TGTGCCAGCAGCGGCATACGGACAGGGCTTCAGGAAAAACTGTTTTTT.

Comments on this clone: Compared with germline, one end of the junction differs, possibly owing to a read error. The rearrangement joins TRBV7-9 to TRBJ1-1, with D tentatively TRBD1 (6 bases). Germline V gene lookup returns CDR1 SEHNR and CDR2 FQNEAQ (reference sequence). The CDR3 is 12 residues long. The CDR3 region is CSSRHTGTEAFF. The CDR3 nucleotides read TGTTCCAGCAGGCATACAGGGACTGAAGCTTTCTTT.

This clone was observed a few times. The gene calls are TRBV30 and TRBJ2-3; 11 positions agree with TRBD1. Trimming at V came to 5 bases and at J to 5 bases, leaving 3 bases not matched to a gene. Looked up from germline, CDR1 is GTSNPN and CDR2 is SVGIG (reference sequence). This CDR3 is 13 amino acids long. The CDR3 spells CAWGTGGQDTQYF. The CDR3 nucleotides read TGTGCCTGGGGGACAGGGGGTCAAGATACGCAGTATTTT.

This clone was detected only once. The gene calls are TRBV5-5 and TRBJ1-2; no reliable D call. This CDR3 is 16 amino acids long. V dropped 6 bases and J dropped 3 bases, with 21 bases sitting between them. The germline CDR1 and CDR2 sequences are SGHKS and YYEKEE (reference sequence). This CDR3 reads CASTRSAGIVDYGYTF. The CDR3 nucleotides are TGTGCCAGCACTCGGAGTGCGGGAATAGTGGACTATGGCTACACCTTC.

The chain recombines TRBV28 with TRBJ2-1; TRBD2 matches at 14 bases. The germline V gene encodes CDR1 MDHEN and CDR2 SYDVKM. This CDR3 has 18 amino acids. Unmatched junction bases numbered 12, after V lost 3 bases and J lost 8 bases. In nucleotides, the CDR3 is TGTGCCAGCAGTTTCCCCCTTCGACTAGCGGGAGGGGAGGATGAGCAGTTCTTC. This sequence encodes CASSFPLRLAGGEDEQFF. The variable domain in full, completed from reference TRBV28 and TRBJ2-1, reads DVKVTQSSRYLVKRTGEKVFLECVQDMDHENMFWYRQDPGLGLRLIYFSYDVKMKEKGDIPEGYSVSREKKERFSLILESASTNQTSMYLCASSFPLRLAGGEDEQFFGPGTRLTVL.

V is TRBV28 and J is TRBJ1-2, with D possibly TRBD1 on 5 matching bases. The length of the CDR3 is 14 residues. The germline gives CDR1 MDHEN, CDR2 SYDVKM. The V gene lost 10 bases and the J gene lost 10 bases, with 25 bases spanning the gap. CDR3 sequence: CATSFQWPAGDYTF. The CDR3 DNA is TGTGCCACTTCGTTTCAATGGCCAGCGGGGGACTACACCTTC.

The chain couples TRBV7-9 to TRBJ1-1, with D possibly TRBD1 on 5 matching bases. The germline V gene encodes CDR1 SEHNR and CDR2 FQNEAQ (reference sequence). The CDR3 runs 14 residues. Trimming removed 5 bases at V and 1 base at J, with 11 bases between. As DNA, the CDR3 is TGTGCCAGCAGCATGGGGCGAGCGAACACTGAAGCTTTCTTT. It translates to CASSMGRANTEAFF. Drawing the rest from reference TRBV7-9 and TRBJ1-1, the complete variable domain is DTGVSQNPRHKITKRGQNVTFRCDPISEHNRLYWYRQTLGQGPEFLTYFQNEAQLEKSRLLSDRFSAERPKGSFSTLEIQRTEQGDSAMYLCASSMGRANTEAFFGQGTRLTVV.

There are a few counts of this clone. V is TRBV6-5 and J is TRBJ1-6; TRBD1 is a possible D gene (6 bases). The CDR3 is made up of 15 amino acids. CDR1 and CDR2 from the germline V gene are MNHEY and SVGAGI. Trimming stripped 6 bases from V and 8 bases from J, with 17 bases between. As DNA, the CDR3 is TGTGCCAGCAGGCTAGGCACAGGGCTCCATTCACCCCTCCACTTT. Translating it yields CASRLGTGLHSPLHF.

The chain joins TRBV19 to TRBJ2-5; D perhaps matches TRBD2 (7 bases). The end of the DNA aligns better with TRBJ2-7, so the J call may be wrong. The CDR3 consists of 14 residues. CDR1 is LNHDA and CDR2 is SQIVND in the germline V gene (reference sequence). The CDR3 loop reads CASSPQGRDYEQYF. The CDR3 DNA sequence: TGTGCCAGTAGTCCCCAGGGGAGGGACTACGAGCAGTACTTC.

This sequence joins TRBV18 and TRBJ1-5; D gene ambiguous. Trimming left V 2 bases short and J 0 bases short, with 8 bases between. The CDR3 length is 15 residues. The germline CDR1 and CDR2 sequences are KGHSH and LQKENI. The CDR3 bases are TGTGCCAGCTCACCAACTAAGTATAGCAATCAGCCCCAGCATTTT. Translating gives CASSPTKYSNQPQHF.

The chain couples TRBV6-1 to TRBJ2-7; 11 bases align to TRBD2. Per germline, CDR1 MNHNS and CDR2 SASEGT. Unmatched junction bases numbered 6, after V lost 4 bases and J lost 4 bases. The CDR3 covers 15 residues. CDR3 loop: CASSVLAGGLYEQYF. The CDR3 DNA follows: TGTGCCAGCAGTGTCTTAGCGGGGGGGTTGTACGAGCAGTACTTC.

Within the sample, this clone is medium-sized. The chain recombines TRBV4-1 with TRBJ2-7, with TRBD2 identical over 13 bases. Trimming removed 4 bases from V and 2 bases from J; junction bases left unmatched: 2. Germline CDR1 is MGHRA and CDR2 is YSYEKL. This CDR3 comprises 15 residues. CDR3 DNA sequence: TGCGCCAGCAGCCCCACTAGCGGGGGGGCCTACGAGCAGTACTTC. Protein product: CASSPTSGGAYEQYF.

This clone was seen a few times. The chain uses TRBV11-2 and TRBJ2-7; D is perhaps TRBD2 (5 bases). The CDR3 is made up of 17 amino acids. Trimming pared 0 bases from V and 7 bases from J, leaving 22 bases between. Per germline, CDR1 SGHAT and CDR2 FQNNGV. Written as DNA, the CDR3 is TGTGCCAGCAGCTTAGATCTCACCGGACTCCTCTACGGGGAGCAGTACTTC. Its translation: CASSLDLTGLLYGEQYF.

V is TRBV28 and J is TRBJ1-1, with TRBD1 matching over 8 bases. The length of the CDR3 is 13 residues. With 6 bases clipped from V and 11 bases from J, the junction kept 11 bases outside the gene matches. Germline V gene lookup returns CDR1 MDHEN and CDR2 SYDVKM. CDR3 protein: CASREQGARRAFF. The CDR3 region has the DNA TGTGCCAGCAGGGAGCAGGGGGCGCGTCGGGCTTTCTTT.

The V and J genes are TRBV27 and TRBJ1-1; 8 bases align to TRBD1. The length of the CDR3 is 17 residues. Germline CDR1 MNHEY, CDR2 SMNVEV (reference sequence). Unmatched junction bases numbered 12, after V lost 3 bases and J lost 3 bases. The CDR3 DNA reads TGTGCCAGCAGTTTGAATACAGGGGGTAAGCTGCACACTGAAGCTTTCTTT. Its protein is CASSLNTGGKLHTEAFF.

V usage is TRBV5-1 and J usage is TRBJ1-1; 9 positions match TRBD1. Germline V gene lookup returns CDR1 SGHRS and CDR2 YFSETQ. Trimming cost V 0 bases and J 1 base; bases outside gene matches: 1. There are 15 residues in the CDR3. The CDR3 reads CASSLEGQGNTEAFF. Written as DNA, the CDR3 is TGCGCCAGCAGCTTGGAGGGACAGGGGAACACTGAAGCTTTCTTT.

This chain joins TRBV6-1 and TRBJ1-1; no reliable D call. With 7 bases removed from V and 3 bases from J, the gap between germline ends came to 9 bases. The CDR3 has 12 amino acids. Germline V CDR1 and CDR2: MNHNS, SASEGT. CDR3 residues: CASKRLDTEAFF. CDR3 DNA: TGTGCCAGCAAGCGGTTAGACACTGAAGCTTTCTTT.

The chain employs TRBV4-2 and TRBJ2-1; a weak D match, TRBD2 (5 bases). This CDR3 spans 13 amino acids. Germline-derived CDR1 and CDR2 are LGHNA and YNFKEQ. The germline V and J ends were trimmed by 3 bases and 6 bases, with 9 bases remaining between them. The CDR3 loop is CASSQSSVNEQFF. Here the CDR3 DNA reads TGTGCCAGCAGCCAGAGTAGCGTCAATGAGCAGTTCTTC.